This record concerns one TCR beta chain sequence. Relative to the germline gene, one junction end is altered; a read error may explain this. The CDR3 extends over 13 amino acids. The germline gives CDR1 SEHNR, CDR2 FQNEAQ (reference sequence). The data were taken from a study of blood T cells in healthy people across ages. The use of a sample-barcoded 5' primer and a J-beta primer mix characterized a second PCR of roughly 7 to 12 cycles. TCRdb fed the 5' RACE reads into MiXCR, producing one record per CDR3 protein. The sample lists around 1.5 million distinct CDR3 sequences; approximately 32% were seen once.

The chain uses TRBV7-9 and TRBJ2-7, with TRBD1 as a possible D gene (5 bases). This TCR came from a woman aged 25 to 39 in good health. The specimen was blood. The CDR3 DNA reads as TGTGCCGGCAGCGTGGTGGGGCGTCTCGAGCAGTACTTC. This translates into CAGSVVGRLEQYF.